The 12 T cell receptor beta chains in this list originate from one sample, sequenced in a study of T cell responses to AZD1222 COVID-19 vaccine. Assay: immunoSEQ multiplex PCR; the TCRdb copy retains only in-frame clones and omits some. In the table there are approximately 73,000 clones, 84% of which are singletons. Here the sequenced sample was peripheral blood, taken on day 0 of AZD1222 vaccination. Source of these receptors: an adult in good health.

The chain couples TRBV5-1 to TRBJ1-4; 8 bases align to TRBD1. The ends lost 4 bases at V and 0 bases at J; junction bases unmatched: 5. CDR3 size: 16 residues. Germline CDR1 and CDR2: SGHRS and YFSETQ. The CDR3 is CASSHGQGPTNEKLFF. CDR3 sequence (DNA): TGCGCCAGCAGCCACGGACAGGGCCCAACTAATGAAAAACTGTTTTTT.

V usage is TRBV25-1 and J usage is TRBJ2-7; tentative D call: TRBD2 (6 bases). V was cut by 3 bases and J by 0 bases, with 12 bases left in between. The CDR3 runs to 15 residues. Germline V gene lookup returns CDR1 MGHDK and CDR2 SYGVNS. The CDR3 spells CASSDSSGPSYEQYF. The DNA for the CDR3 is TGTGCCAGCAGTGATTCCAGCGGGCCCTCCTACGAGCAGTACTTC.

J is TRBJ1-2 and V is TRBV29-1; D is uncertain. V lost 4 bases to trimming and J lost 8 bases, with 11 bases between them. This CDR3 has 11 amino acids. Germline V gene data show CDR1 as SQVTM and CDR2 as ANQGSEA. CDR3 sequence (DNA): TGCAGCGTTGTTGGCGCTGGGGGCTACACCTTC. Translation gives CSVVGAGGYTF.

V is TRBV6-5 and J is TRBJ2-3; D is perhaps TRBD2 (5 bases). Trimming left V 6 bases short and J 2 bases short, with 12 bases between. Germline V gene data show CDR1 as MNHEY and CDR2 as SVGAGI. The CDR3 consists of 14 residues. In nucleotides, the CDR3 is TGTGCCAGCAGCCACCCCCGGGACACAGATACGCAGTATTTT. Translating it yields CASSHPRDTDTQYF.

V is TRBV5-6 and J is TRBJ2-2, with D perhaps TRBD2 (6 bases). Germline loops: CDR1 SGHDT, CDR2 YYEEEE. This CDR3 has 17 residues. Trimming took off 0 bases at V and 0 bases at J, with 12 bases between the two ends. CDR3 protein: CASSLAGGLTNTGELFF. As DNA, the CDR3 is TGTGCCAGCAGCTTGGCCGGGGGACTTACGAACACCGGGGAGCTGTTTTTT.

The chain recombines TRBV2 with TRBJ1-1, with no clear D. The CDR3 is 11 amino acids. V lost 7 bases and J 8 bases, leaving 11 bases between the germline ends. Germline CDR1 and CDR2: SNHLY and FYNNEI. CDR3 DNA: TGTGCCAGCACCTTAAGAGGGGAAGCTTTCTTT. Its protein product is CASTLRGEAFF.

The CDR3: CASSLASTDTQYF. The CDR3 DNA follows: TGCGCCAGCAGCTTGGCTAGCACAGATACGCAGTATTTT. The V gene is TRBV5-1, the J gene TRBJ2-3; D not resolved. Deletions cut 0 bases from V and 0 bases from J, with 2 bases between. The CDR3 runs to 13 residues. CDR1 SGHRS and CDR2 YFSETQ come from the germline V gene.

This clone was counted a few times. The V call is TRBV5-1, the J call TRBJ2-5; TRBD2 matches at 7 bases. Germline-derived CDR1 and CDR2 are SGHRS and YFSETQ. CDR3 length equals 14 residues. The junction had 5 bases not matched to a gene; V was cut back by 6 bases and J by 0 bases. The CDR3 region has the DNA TGCGCCAGCAAACTCGGGGGGTACCAAGAGACCCAGTACTTC. Protein sequence: CASKLGGYQETQYF.

This chain joins TRBV19 and TRBJ2-3; D gene ambiguous. Trimming shortened V by 7 bases and J by 1 base, and 12 bases separated the two germline ends. The CDR3 contains 14 residues. Germline CDR1 and CDR2: LNHDA and SQIVND (reference sequence). CDR3 protein: CASTLPGRTDTQYF. The DNA for the CDR3 is TGTGCCAGTACCCTTCCCGGTCGCACAGATACGCAGTATTTT.

The chain carries TRBV28 and TRBJ2-3, with D unresolved. Trimming left V 2 bases short and J 0 bases short, with 9 bases between. Germline V gene data show CDR1 as MDHEN and CDR2 as SYDVKM. The CDR3 has 15 amino acids. CDR3: CASSLPETSTDTQYF. CDR3 nucleotides: TGTGCCAGCAGTTTACCGGAAACGAGCACAGATACGCAGTATTTT.

The V and J genes are TRBV5-4 and TRBJ1-6; D might be TRBD1 (5 bases). Germline V gives CDR1 SGHNT, CDR2 YYREEE (reference sequence). V dropped 0 bases and J dropped 6 bases, with 13 bases sitting between them. CDR3 length equals 16 residues. The CDR3, as DNA: TGTGCCAGCAGCTTGGCCCGAGGGACTGGTAATTCACCCCTCCACTTT. Translated, it gives CASSLARGTGNSPLHF.

For the CDR3, the DNA is TGCGCCAGCAGCCCCCCCGGGGGGTGGGGGGCCAACGTCCTGACTTTC. Protein: CASSPPGGWGANVLTF. V usage is TRBV5-1 and J usage is TRBJ2-6; 7 positions match TRBD2. The CDR3 has 16 amino acids. Germline lookup yields CDR1 SGHRS and CDR2 YFSETQ. The ends lost 4 bases at V and 4 bases at J; junction bases unmatched: 8.